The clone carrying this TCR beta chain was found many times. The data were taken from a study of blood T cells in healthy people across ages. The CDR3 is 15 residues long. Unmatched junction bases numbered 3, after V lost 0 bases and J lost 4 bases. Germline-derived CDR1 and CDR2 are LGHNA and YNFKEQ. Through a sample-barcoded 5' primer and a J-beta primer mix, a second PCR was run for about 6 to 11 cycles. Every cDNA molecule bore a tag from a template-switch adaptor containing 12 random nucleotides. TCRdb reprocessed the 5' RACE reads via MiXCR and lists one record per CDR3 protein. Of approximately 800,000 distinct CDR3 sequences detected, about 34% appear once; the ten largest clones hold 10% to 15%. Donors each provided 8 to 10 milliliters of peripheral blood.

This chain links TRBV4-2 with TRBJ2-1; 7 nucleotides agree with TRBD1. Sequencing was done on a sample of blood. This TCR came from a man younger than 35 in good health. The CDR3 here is CASSQDWDRYNEQFF. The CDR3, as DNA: TGTGCCAGCAGCCAAGACTGGGACAGATACAATGAGCAGTTCTTC.